This T cell receptor (beta chain) was found in a study of T cells after yellow fever vaccination. Study context: Low-cell-number fractions underwent preparation using SMART-Seq v4 Ultra Low Input.

With regard to this clonotype: The antigen is not known.

5'RACE template switching produced TCR cDNA carrying a universal primer site and UMIs. TCRdb independently ran MiXCR on the 5' RACE reads; one entry per CDR3 protein. This sample carries about 400,000 distinct CDR3 sequences, around a tenth of them seen once, and the ten largest clones take roughly 18%. Study-wide results and caveats: Post-booster reappearance was seen for most primary-vaccination clones (around 96% CD4, roughly 88% CD8).

Sample: PBMCs, taken on the day of the first yellow fever vaccination. This clonotype was obtained from a young man who received the YFV17D yellow fever vaccine.

DNA for the CDR3: TGTGCCAGCAGTCCGACATCGATAGCTAACTATGGCTACACCTTC. Its translation is CASSPTSIANYGYTF. The chain uses TRBV6-2 or TRBV6-3 and TRBJ1-2; no clear D. This CDR3 spans 15 amino acids. Germline V gene sequence: CDR1 MNHEY, CDR2 SVGEGT. V shed 5 bases and J shed 0 bases, with 13 bases lying between them.